Shown below are 10 T cell receptor beta chains from a single sample sequenced in a study of human T cells and chemical hapten exposure. TCRdb analysed the RACE reads with MiXCR anew, one entry per CDR3 protein. Of nearly 95,000 distinct CDR3 sequences listed, around 10% are singletons. Indicated time point: patch test 2, 6 weeks after DPC sensitization. The treatment was: therapeutic diphenylcyclopropenone sensitization with weekly scalp DPC. Source: whole blood, taken in connection with sensitization to the hapten diphenylcyclopropenone (DPC). All receptors come from a man aged 35-49 years with alopecia areata. Some clones in this sample may be carry-over from other donors' samples.

This clonotype was detected only a few times. The genes are TRBV5-4 and TRBJ2-1; TRBD2 matches at 9 bases. Looked up from germline, CDR1 is SGHNT and CDR2 is YYREEE (reference sequence). The CDR3 consists of 15 residues. J was trimmed by 8 bases and V by 0 bases; bases with no gene match: 6. CDR3 residues: CASSLDGTSFDEQFF. DNA of the CDR3: TGTGCCAGCAGCTTGGATGGGACTAGCTTCGATGAGCAGTTCTTC.

V gene TRBV10-3 combines with J gene TRBJ1-2, with 7 bases lining up with TRBD1. This CDR3 has 15 amino acids. The trim removed 7 bases at V and 2 bases at J, leaving 10 bases unmatched. Germline assignment: CDR1 ENHRY and CDR2 SYGVKD. CDR3 sequence: CAITQWDSENYGYTF. The CDR3 nucleotides are TGTGCCATCACCCAATGGGACAGCGAAAACTATGGCTACACCTTC.

This clonotype was picked up a small number of times. The chain uses TRBV7-8 and TRBJ1-2, with a tentative D call TRBD1 (6 bases). Germline-derived CDR1 and CDR2 are SGHVS and FQNEAQ. The CDR3 contains 14 residues. V lost 5 bases to trimming and J lost 3 bases, with 13 bases between them. The CDR3 reads CASSRGAGDYGYTF. DNA for the CDR3: TGTGCCAGCAGCCGGGGGGCAGGGGACTATGGCTACACCTTC. Full variable domain (missing parts from reference TRBV7-8 and TRBJ1-2): GAGVSQSPRYKVAKRGQDVALRCDPISGHVSLFWYQQALGQGPEFLTYFQNEAQLDKSGLPSDRFFAERPEGSVSTLKIQRTQQEDSAVYLCASSRGAGDYGYTFGSGTRLTVV.

This clonotype has more than one count but fewer than ten. The CDR3 sequence: CASDPGRGDTQYF. The CDR3 bases are TGTGCCAGCGACCCTGGCAGGGGAGATACGCAGTATTTT. The chain is built from TRBV7-2 and TRBJ2-3; possibly TRBD1 for D (6 bases). The V end lost 8 bases, the J end lost 5 bases, and 14 bases lay between the germline ends. Germline assignment: CDR1 SGHTA and CDR2 FQGNSA. CDR3 length equals 13 residues.

The chain combines TRBV6-2 or TRBV6-3 with TRBJ2-1, with 12 bases lining up with TRBD1. The CDR3 has 14 residues. Germline CDR1 reads MNHEY; CDR2 reads SVGEGT. V lost 6 bases and J lost 10; bases outside the gene matches: 7. The CDR3 DNA follows: TGTGCCAGCAGGGAGGGACAGGGGGCGAGAGAGCAGTTCTTC. Translation: CASREGQGAREQFF.

This clonotype has just a few counts. This chain connects TRBV19 to TRBJ2-1; 13 nucleotides match TRBD2. This CDR3 is 14 amino acids long. Germline CDR1 reads LNHDA; CDR2 reads SQIVND (reference sequence). Trimming at V came to 10 bases and at J to 6 bases, leaving 6 bases not matched to a gene. The CDR3 reads CATGTSGILNEQFF. CDR3 coding DNA: TGTGCCACAGGGACTAGCGGGATTCTCAATGAGCAGTTCTTC.

The chain links TRBV29-1 to TRBJ2-3; no clear D. The CDR3 is made up of 13 amino acids. CDR1 and CDR2 (germline): SQVTM, ANQGSEA. The V and J ends lost 7 bases and 2 bases respectively, with 13 bases between them. The CDR3 is CSAGGYNTDTQYF. DNA for the CDR3: TGCAGCGCTGGCGGCTACAACACAGATACGCAGTATTTT.

There are a few counts of this clonotype. V is TRBV20-1 and J is TRBJ2-3; D remains unclear. V was cut by 4 bases and J by 1 base, with 12 bases left in between. The CDR3 has 14 amino acids. CDR1 is DFQATT and CDR2 is SNEGSKA in the germline V gene (reference sequence). The CDR3 DNA sequence: TGCAGTGCTAAGACGGGCCAGGGCACAGATACGCAGTATTTT. Its translation is CSAKTGQGTDTQYF.

This clonotype was detected only a few times. V usage is TRBV9 and J usage is TRBJ2-3; no clear D. V lost 0 bases to trimming and J lost 2 bases, with 10 bases between them. Germline V gene data show CDR1 as SGDLS and CDR2 as YYNGEE. This CDR3 region has 15 residues. CDR3 in amino acids: CASSVDQLTTDTQYF. The CDR3 nucleotides are TGTGCCAGCAGCGTAGATCAGCTTACCACAGATACGCAGTATTTT.

In its sample, this clonotype was seen a few times. The chain uses TRBV6-2 or TRBV6-3 and TRBJ1-5; D is perhaps TRBD1 (5 bases). Per the germline V gene, CDR1 is MNHEY and CDR2 is SVGEGT. The CDR3 is made up of 14 amino acids. With 5 bases removed from V and 6 bases from J, the gap between germline ends came to 14 bases. CDR3 sequence: CASSIAGTGQPQHF. In DNA, the CDR3 is TGTGCCAGCAGTATCGCCGGGACGGGTCAGCCCCAGCATTTT.